These T cell receptor beta chains were read from a single sample in a study of Tregs in tolerant kidney transplant recipients. Here immunoSEQ multiplex PCR was the method, and the copy in TCRdb shows in-frame clones only, minus some. The data show some 250,000 clones, with 65% to 85% seen just once and roughly 0.67% held by the top ten. The source material was CD4+ T cells from blood. Receptor source: a human donor in good health. The CDR3 runs from the conserved cysteine through the conserved F or W.

V,length,CDR3
TRBV7-9,15,CASSYEGLPVEPQHF
TRBV5-1,12,CASSLLGYGYTF
TRBV6-5,13,CASSYGGTAPLHF
TRBV19,21,CASSTAYRLAGAGVLNNEQFF
TRBV7-8,14,CASSLGVYQETQYF
TRBV30,13,CAWGLFVKNIQYF
TRBV19,13,CASLGHPDYGYTF
TRBV6-6,16,CASSARGSGTYNEQFF
TRBV2,12,CASKAGDYGYTF
TRBV30,15,CAWSVLRTKGTEAFF
TRBV2,13,CASTSFLNTEAFF
TRBV6-1,11,CASSYRYEQYF
TRBV9,15,CASSPSFGHTDTQYF
TRBV2,14,CASSLTPNSLGQYF
TRBV9,14,CASSLGGSEETQYF
TRBV19,17,CASSIDPTGLRDQPQHF
TRBV29-1,13,CSARQGRAYEQYF